This TCR beta chain was recorded in a study of regulatory T cells in long-lasting Graves disease. For the study at large: To qualify as persistent, Graves' disease required over 5 years of antithyroid drugs with positive TSH receptor antibodies.

Germline V lookup: CDR1 SGHVS, CDR2 FQNEAQ. The CDR3 runs to 18 residues. V shed 1 base and J 6 bases; nucleotides not matched to a gene: 12. This clonotype was counted only a few times. Libraries of TCR beta came from iRepertoire HTBI primers plus Arm-PCR of CDR3 regions. One entry per CDR3 protein, called by TCRdb with MiXCR from the multiplex PCR reads. Of roughly 500,000 distinct CDR3 sequences in the sample, about a fifth were seen once. Time point in this sample: persistent/refractory GD, antithyroid drugs over 5 years with positive TRAb. Following extraction of RNA from PBMCs, that RNA was used to make the TCR library.

This sequence originates from a female donor with Graves disease. The gene calls are TRBV7-8 and TRBJ2-2; 9 bases are a match to TRBD2. The sequences come from peripheral blood mononuclear cells (PBMCs), collected when the disease was refractory, from a patient treated with antithyroid drugs. CDR3 nucleotides: TGTGCCAGCAGCTTAGGGTTTGGTTCTAGCGGGAATGCCGGGGAGCTGTTTTTT. Translation gives CASSLGFGSSGNAGELFF. The variable domain in full, with the rest retrieved from reference TRBV7-8 and TRBJ2-2, is GAGVSQSPRYKVAKRGQDVALRCDPISGHVSLFWYQQALGQGPEFLTYFQNEAQLDKSGLPSDRFFAERPEGSVSTLKIQRTQQEDSAVYLCASSLGFGSSGNAGELFFGEGSRLTVL.